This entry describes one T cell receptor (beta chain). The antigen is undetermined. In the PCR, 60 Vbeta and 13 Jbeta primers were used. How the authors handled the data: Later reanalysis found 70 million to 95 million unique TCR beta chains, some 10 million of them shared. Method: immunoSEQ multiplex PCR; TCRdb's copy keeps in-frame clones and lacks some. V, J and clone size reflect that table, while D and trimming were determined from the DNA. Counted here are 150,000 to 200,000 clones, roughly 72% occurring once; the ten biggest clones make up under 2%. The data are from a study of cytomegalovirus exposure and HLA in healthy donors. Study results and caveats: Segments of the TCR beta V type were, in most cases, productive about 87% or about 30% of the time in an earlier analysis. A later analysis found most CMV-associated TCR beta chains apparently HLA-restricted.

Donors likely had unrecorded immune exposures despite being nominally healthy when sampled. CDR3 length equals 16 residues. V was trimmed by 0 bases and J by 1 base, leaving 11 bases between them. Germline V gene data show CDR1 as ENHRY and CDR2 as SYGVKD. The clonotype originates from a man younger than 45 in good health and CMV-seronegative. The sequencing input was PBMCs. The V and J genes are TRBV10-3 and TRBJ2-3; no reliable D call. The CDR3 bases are TGTGCCATCAGTGAGTCGGAGAGGAGAGGCACAGATACGCAGTATTTT. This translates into CAISESERRGTDTQYF.